These 5 T cell receptor beta chains were all obtained from the same sample, sequenced in a study of siplizumab effects on memory and regulatory T cells. Repertoires were generated with immunoSEQ multiplex PCR, while TCRdb's copy carries only in-frame clones and drops some. The sample carries approximately 100,000 clones, roughly 94% recorded once. Sequenced: Tregs sorted from blood. The receptors were gathered from a human donor in good health.

This rearrangement joins TRBV10-1 to TRBJ2-2; D may be TRBD2 (5 bases). V was cut by 3 bases and J by 2 bases, with 10 bases left in between. The V gene's germline CDR1 is WNHNN and CDR2 SYGVQD (reference sequence). The CDR3 extends over 15 amino acids. The CDR3 loop is CASSDPSRNTGELFF. The CDR3 DNA is TGCGCCAGCAGTGATCCTAGCAGAAACACCGGGGAGCTGTTTTTT.

The chain recombines TRBV5-4 with TRBJ2-5; possibly TRBD1 for D (5 bases). This CDR3 comprises 14 residues. Per germline, CDR1 SGHNT and CDR2 YYREEE (reference sequence). Trimming removed 4 bases from V and 2 bases from J, with 12 bases in between. Here the CDR3 DNA reads TGTGCCAGCAGCGAAACAGGCAGTCAAGAGACCCAGTACTTC. This codes for CASSETGSQETQYF. The full variable domain, completed using reference TRBV5-4 and TRBJ2-5, is ETGVTQSPTHLIKTRGQQVTLRCSSQSGHNTVSWYQQALGQGPQFIFQYYREEENGRGNFPPRFSGLQFPNYSSELNVNALELDDSALYLCASSETGSQETQYFGPGTRLLVL.

The genes are TRBV2 and TRBJ1-2; D gene uncertain. The CDR3 is made up of 13 amino acids. CDR1 and CDR2 from the germline V gene are SNHLY and FYNNEI. The V and J ends lost 6 bases and 8 bases respectively, with 16 bases between them. CDR3 in DNA: TGTGCCAGCAGATCTGACCGGCCGTCCGGCTACACCTTC. Translation: CASRSDRPSGYTF.

The genes are TRBV28 and TRBJ1-2; D remains ambiguous. Per the germline V gene, CDR1 is MDHEN and CDR2 is SYDVKM. This CDR3 comprises 14 residues. V lost 3 bases and J 5 bases, leaving 13 bases between the germline ends. CDR3: CASSFLLRNYGYTF. Written as DNA, the CDR3 is TGTGCCAGCAGTTTCCTCCTTAGAAATTATGGCTACACCTTC.

V gene TRBV5-4 combines with J gene TRBJ1-2, with D possibly TRBD1 on 5 matching bases. The CDR3 totals 14 residues. Looked up from germline, CDR1 is SGHNT and CDR2 is YYREEE (reference sequence). Trimming shortened V by 4 bases and J by 2 bases, and 12 bases separated the two germline ends. CDR3 coding DNA: TGTGCCAGCAGCCCCGGGACGGCCAACTATGGCTACACCTTC. Its protein product is CASSPGTANYGYTF.